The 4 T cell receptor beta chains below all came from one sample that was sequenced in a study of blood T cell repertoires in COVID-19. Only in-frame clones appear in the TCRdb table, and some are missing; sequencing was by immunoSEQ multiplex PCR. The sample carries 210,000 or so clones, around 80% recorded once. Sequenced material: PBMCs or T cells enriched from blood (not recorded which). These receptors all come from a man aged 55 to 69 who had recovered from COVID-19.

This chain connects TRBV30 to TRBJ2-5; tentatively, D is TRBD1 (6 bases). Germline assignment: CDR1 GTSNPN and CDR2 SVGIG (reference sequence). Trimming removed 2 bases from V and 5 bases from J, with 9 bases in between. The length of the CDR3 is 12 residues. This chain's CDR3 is CAWSSRGETQYF. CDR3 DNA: TGTGCCTGGAGTAGCAGGGGCGAGACCCAGTACTTC.

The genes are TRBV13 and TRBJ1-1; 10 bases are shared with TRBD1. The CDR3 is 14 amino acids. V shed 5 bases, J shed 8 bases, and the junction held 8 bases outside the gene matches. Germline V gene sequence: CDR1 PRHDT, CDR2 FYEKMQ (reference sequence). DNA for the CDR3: TGTGCCAGCAGCCTAAGGACAGGGGGGATGGAAGCTTTCTTT. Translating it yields CASSLRTGGMEAFF. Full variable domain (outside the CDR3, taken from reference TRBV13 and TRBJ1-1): AAGVIQSPRHLIKEKRETATLKCYPIPRHDTVYWYQQGPGQDPQFLISFYEKMQSDKGSIPDRFSAQQFSDYHSELNMSSLELGDSALYFCASSLRTGGMEAFFGQGTRLTVV.

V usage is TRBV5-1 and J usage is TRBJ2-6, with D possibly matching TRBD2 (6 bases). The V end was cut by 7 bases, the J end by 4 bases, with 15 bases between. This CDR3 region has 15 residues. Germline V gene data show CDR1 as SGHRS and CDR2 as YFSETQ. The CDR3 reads CASYPGATGANVLTF. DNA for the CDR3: TGCGCCAGCTATCCGGGAGCTACCGGGGCCAACGTCCTGACTTTC.

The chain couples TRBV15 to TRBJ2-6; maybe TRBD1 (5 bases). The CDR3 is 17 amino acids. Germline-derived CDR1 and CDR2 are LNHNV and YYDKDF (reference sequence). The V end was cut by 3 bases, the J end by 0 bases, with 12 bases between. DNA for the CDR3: TGTGCCACCAGCAGGACAGCTCTCCGCTCTGGGGCCAACGTCCTGACTTTC. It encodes CATSRTALRSGANVLTF.